This entry lists 15 T cell receptor beta chains sequenced from one sample in a study of T cell responses to AZD1222 COVID-19 vaccine. Only in-frame clones appear in the TCRdb table, and some are missing; sequencing was by immunoSEQ multiplex PCR. The data contain 100,000 to 150,000 clones, just over 90% of them seen just once; the ten biggest clones take up 5%. The sequencing used peripheral blood, collected 28 days after the second AZD1222 dose. The receptors originated from an adult who received the AZD1222 COVID-19 vaccine.

The J gene is TRBJ2-3, the V gene TRBV5-1; 9 bases fit TRBD2. V was pared by 3 bases and J by 3 bases, with 2 bases of the junction left unmatched. This CDR3 contains 14 residues. From germline, CDR1 is SGHRS and CDR2 YFSETQ. The CDR3 loop is CASSWTSETDTQYF. The CDR3 bases are TGCGCCAGCAGCTGGACTAGCGAAACAGATACGCAGTATTTT. Full variable domain (remainder filled in from reference TRBV5-1 and TRBJ2-3): KAGVTQTPRYLIKTRGQQVTLSCSPISGHRSVSWYQQTPGQGLQFLFEYFSETQRNKGNFPGRFSGRQFSNSRSEMNVSTLELGDSALYLCASSWTSETDTQYFGPGTRLTVL.

The V call is TRBV7-8, the J call TRBJ1-5; D not resolved. The CDR3 has 14 amino acids. The V end was cut by 5 bases, the J end by 6 bases, with 14 bases between. Per the germline V gene, CDR1 is SGHVS and CDR2 is FQNEAQ. CDR3 sequence (DNA): TGTGCCAGCAGCCCCCTAGGCGCACGTCAGCCCCAGCATTTT. Its protein product is CASSPLGARQPQHF.

In this sample, this clone turned up a few times. A junction boundary mismatches the germline segment, possibly from a read error. The chain has TRBV5-1 and TRBJ1-2, with 9 bases fitting TRBD1. The germline CDR1 and CDR2 sequences are SGHRS and YFSETQ. The CDR3 totals 12 residues. Here the CDR3 DNA reads TGCGCCAGCAGCTTGGAGGGACAGGGCCGGCGCTTC. Translating it yields CASSLEGQGRRF.

In this sample, this clone turned up a few times. V and J are TRBV7-9 and TRBJ2-5; TRBD2 matches at 11 bases. This CDR3 region has 17 residues. The V gene end was trimmed by 7 bases and the J gene end by 4 bases; junction bases not matched to a gene: 14. The germline CDR1 and CDR2 sequences are SEHNR and FQNEAQ (reference sequence). The CDR3 bases are TGTGCCAGCACCATCTGGACTAGCGGGCCCGGGGGAGAGACCCAGTACTTC. It translates to CASTIWTSGPGGETQYF.

The CDR3 DNA reads as TGCGCCAGCAGCTTGGCTTCCTGGCGAGATACGCAGTATTTT. The encoded protein is CASSLASWRDTQYF. The genes are TRBV5-1 and TRBJ2-3; unclear D gene. V was clipped by 0 bases and J by 5 bases, with 10 bases between them. The CDR3 consists of 14 residues. Germline V lookup: CDR1 SGHRS, CDR2 YFSETQ. Based on the CDR3 plus reference TRBV5-1 and TRBJ2-3, the full variable domain is KAGVTQTPRYLIKTRGQQVTLSCSPISGHRSVSWYQQTPGQGLQFLFEYFSETQRNKGNFPGRFSGRQFSNSRSEMNVSTLELGDSALYLCASSLASWRDTQYFGPGTRLTVL.

The rearrangement uses TRBV29-1 and TRBJ1-1; D gene ambiguous. Germline V gene data show CDR1 as SQVTM and CDR2 as ANQGSEA. The CDR3 length is 12 residues. V lost 3 bases and J lost 4, with 9 bases in between. The chain's CDR3 is CSVDVGRTEAFF. The CDR3 DNA reads as TGCAGCGTTGACGTGGGCCGCACTGAAGCTTTCTTT.

The chain's CDR3 is CASSLAPRERHGYTF. The CDR3 DNA is TGTGCCAGCTCACTTGCCCCTAGGGAGAGGCATGGCTACACCTTC. The chain is built from TRBV18 and TRBJ1-2; D unclear. Germline CDR1 is KGHSH and CDR2 is LQKENI. Trimming took off 4 bases at V and 6 bases at J, with 18 bases between the two ends. CDR3 size: 15 residues.

The chain combines TRBV24-1 with TRBJ2-1; 8 nucleotides line up with TRBD1. CDR3 length equals 13 residues. Germline V gives CDR1 KGHDR, CDR2 SFDVKD. Germline trimming cut 4 bases from V and 9 bases from J; bases unmatched to any gene: 4. The CDR3 DNA sequence: TGTGCCACCAGTGAACCTACAGGGGGTGAGCAGTTCTTC. Protein product: CATSEPTGGEQFF.

The chain couples TRBV6-2 or TRBV6-3 to TRBJ1-5; no definite D call. CDR1 and CDR2 from the germline V gene are MNHEY and SVGEGT. Deletions cut 6 bases from V and 4 bases from J, with 7 bases between. CDR3 length: 12 residues. Here the CDR3 DNA reads TGTGCCAGCAGCACGGGAAATCAGCCCCAGCATTTT. Its protein product is CASSTGNQPQHF.

V and J are TRBV5-1 and TRBJ1-2; weak D call: TRBD1 (5 bases). V dropped 4 bases and J dropped 4 bases, with 17 bases sitting between them. The germline CDR1 and CDR2 sequences are SGHRS and YFSETQ. This CDR3 is 15 amino acids long. In nucleotides, the CDR3 is TGCGCCAGCAGCCCCGACAGCTCAACCCTCTATGGCTACACCTTC. It codes for CASSPDSSTLYGYTF.

The chain employs TRBV11-2 and TRBJ1-1; D may be TRBD1 (5 bases). V was shortened by 3 bases and J by 3 bases, with 11 bases between the two germline ends. CDR1 is SGHAT, CDR2 FQNNGV, per germline. The CDR3 length is 14 residues. CDR3 residues: CASSLRSRDTEAFF. In DNA, the CDR3 is TGTGCCAGCAGCTTGAGGTCCAGGGACACTGAAGCTTTCTTT.

The chain joins TRBV5-5 to TRBJ1-6, with a weak D call TRBD1 (5 bases). V was pared by 2 bases and J by 7 bases, with 16 bases between. CDR1 is SGHKS, CDR2 YYEKEE, per germline (reference sequence). The CDR3 contains 16 residues. As DNA, the CDR3 is TGTGCCAGCAGCTTCCCAAAGGGACTGTTCAATTCACCCCTCCACTTT. This sequence encodes CASSFPKGLFNSPLHF.

The chain has TRBV18 and TRBJ2-5, with unresolved D. Germline-derived CDR1 and CDR2 are KGHSH and LQKENI. The CDR3 covers 15 residues. The ends were cut back, 0 bases at V and 7 bases at J, with 15 bases in the middle. The CDR3 bases are TGTGCCAGCTCACCACCGGGCCGTACCTCTGGGACCCAGTACTTC. Its translation: CASSPPGRTSGTQYF. The full variable domain, completed using reference TRBV18 and TRBJ2-5, is NAGVMQNPRHLVRRRGQEARLRCSPMKGHSHVYWYRQLPEEGLKFMVYLQKENIIDESGMPKERFSAEFPKEGPSILRIQQVVRGDSAAYFCASSPPGRTSGTQYFGPGTRLLVL.

This clone was counted once. The chain has TRBV6-5 and TRBJ1-1; possibly TRBD1 for D (6 bases). Trimming took 0 bases from V and 4 from J, leaving 9 bases between them. The germline V gene has CDR1 MNHEY and CDR2 SVGAGI. There are 14 residues in the CDR3. This CDR3 is CASSYSRGSTEAFF. The CDR3 DNA sequence: TGTGCCAGCAGTTACTCGAGGGGGAGCACTGAAGCTTTCTTT.

The chain recombines TRBV19 with TRBJ2-5; TRBD2 aligns across 8 bases. The CDR3 has 15 residues. V lost 3 bases to trimming and J lost 0 bases; unmatched junction nucleotides: 3. From germline, CDR1 is LNHDA and CDR2 SQIVND (reference sequence). Written as DNA, the CDR3 is TGTGCCAGTAGTATTCAGCGGGGGAACCAAGAGACCCAGTACTTC. Protein: CASSIQRGNQETQYF.